Below, 22 T cell receptor beta chains from the same sample are listed, as sequenced in a study of blood T cells in healthy people across ages. Together with a sample-barcoded 5' primer, a J-beta primer mix was included in a second PCR lasting about 7 to 11 cycles. TCRdb passed the 5' RACE reads through MiXCR, listing each CDR3 protein once. Of around 700,000 distinct CDR3 sequences detected, about 25% appear once; the ten largest clones hold 9.4%. This sample also appeared in a second study, on T cells of mothers and their children.

The sample consisted of blood. The receptor source for this set is a boy between 5 and 17 years old in good health.

This clonotype has at least ten counts. This chain links TRBV11-3 with TRBJ1-1, with 7 positions matching TRBD1. Trimming at V came to 5 bases and at J to 0 bases, leaving 3 bases not matched to a gene. CDR1 and CDR2 (germline): SGHNT, YENEEA. The CDR3 has 14 amino acids. CDR3 coding DNA: TGTGCCAGCAGCCTACAGGGGATGAACACTGAAGCTTTCTTT. It is translated as CASSLQGMNTEAFF.

This clonotype was seen a few times. The chain couples TRBV7-2 to TRBJ1-5; D ambiguous. Trimming removed 0 bases at V and 3 bases at J, with 12 bases between. The CDR3 is 16 residues long. Germline CDR1 SGHTA, CDR2 FQGNSA. The chain's CDR3 is CASSLALIGYNQPQHF. The CDR3 DNA reads as TGTGCCAGCAGCTTAGCGCTTATAGGTTACAATCAGCCCCAGCATTTT.

There are a few counts of this clonotype. The J gene is TRBJ1-5, the V gene TRBV7-2; D call uncertain. Trimming left V 5 bases short and J 4 bases short, with 12 bases between. Per the germline V gene, CDR1 is SGHTA and CDR2 is FQGNSA. The CDR3 spans 14 residues. The CDR3 DNA sequence: TGTGCCAGCAGCCTAACTGCGGGGAATCAGCCCCAGCATTTT. Its protein product is CASSLTAGNQPQHF.

In the case of this clonotype: One end of the junction does not line up with germline, which may come from a read error. The chain is built from TRBV11-2 and TRBJ2-3, with D unclear. Germline V gene lookup returns CDR1 SGHAT and CDR2 FQNNGV. This CDR3 has 13 amino acids. The CDR3 DNA follows: TGTGCCAGCAGCTATTCCCCCTCAGATACGCAGTATTTC. Translated, it gives CASSYSPSDTQYF.

The rearrangement joins TRBV5-6 to TRBJ2-5; TRBD2 matches at 7 bases. The assigned J gene may be wrong: the sequence end matches TRBJ2-1 better. This CDR3 comprises 17 residues. Germline V lookup: CDR1 SGHDT, CDR2 YYEEEE. The CDR3 region is CASSLRVFGTTYNEQFF. CDR3 in DNA: TGTGCCAGCAGCTTGCGAGTGTTCGGGACTACTTACAATGAGCAGTTCTTC.

This sequence joins TRBV28 and TRBJ2-5, with TRBD1 matching 10 bases. The DNA end lines up better with TRBJ2-7; the J call may be wrong. Germline V gives CDR1 MDHEN, CDR2 SYDVKM. The CDR3 covers 17 residues. The CDR3 spells CASSFPGGGDRGYEQYF. CDR3 nucleotides: TGTGCCAGCAGTTTCCCCGGGGGAGGGGACAGGGGCTACGAGCAGTACTTC.

A few counts support this clonotype. The chain joins TRBV12-3 or TRBV12-4 to TRBJ2-3, with D possibly being TRBD1 (6 bases). Trimming stripped 7 bases from V and 0 bases from J, with 11 bases between. The CDR3 runs 14 residues. The CDR3 bases are TGTGCCAGCACGCAGGGGTTTAGCACAGATACGCAGTATTTT. Its protein product is CASTQGFSTDTQYF.

The chain combines TRBV20-1 with TRBJ1-2; D unresolved. Germline V gives CDR1 DFQATT, CDR2 SNEGSKA (reference sequence). The CDR3 covers 15 residues. V was pared by 6 bases and J by 4 bases, with 21 bases between. The CDR3 here is CSAPLEEQSFYGYTF. The CDR3 nucleotides read TGCAGTGCCCCCCTTGAGGAGCAGAGCTTCTATGGCTACACCTTC.

This clonotype appeared a few times. This chain links TRBV27 with TRBJ2-5; weak D call: TRBD1 (5 bases). The assigned J gene may be wrong: the sequence end matches TRBJ2-7 better. The CDR3 sequence is 15 residues long. CDR1 is MNHEY, CDR2 SMNVEV, per germline (reference sequence). CDR3 amino acids: CASSPGPPGPYEQYF. The CDR3 DNA is TGTGCCAGCAGTCCAGGACCCCCAGGGCCCTACGAGCAGTACTTC.

The gene calls are TRBV20-1 and TRBJ2-7; tentatively, D is TRBD2 (6 bases). Trimming left V 6 bases short and J 3 bases short, with 18 bases between. The germline gives CDR1 DFQATT, CDR2 SNEGSKA (reference sequence). CDR3 size: 14 residues. CDR3 sequence reads: CSAVPGGRNYEQYF. CDR3 sequence (DNA): TGCAGTGCAGTCCCGGGTGGGAGGAACTACGAGCAGTACTTC.

The J gene is TRBJ1-2, the V gene TRBV6-5; TRBD1 agrees at 8 bases. From germline, CDR1 is MNHEY and CDR2 SVGAGI. CDR3 length equals 14 residues. Losses at the gene ends were 6 bases for V and 7 bases for J; bases not matched to a gene: 10. For the CDR3, the DNA is TGTGCCAGCAGCGACAGGGGCGCCCTCCTTGGCTACACCTTC. Protein sequence: CASSDRGALLGYTF.

The chain joins TRBV3-1 to TRBJ2-5, with D perhaps matching TRBD2 (6 bases). Germline CDR1 is LGHDT and CDR2 is YNNKEL (reference sequence). Between the trimmed V and J ends, which lost 5 bases and 5 bases, there was a span of 12 bases. This CDR3 has 13 residues. CDR3: CASSVSGVETQYF. DNA of the CDR3: TGTGCCAGCAGCGTCTCGGGAGTCGAGACCCAGTACTTC.

This CDR3 is CASSPTGGPQETQYF. As DNA, the CDR3 is TGTGCCAGCAGCCCCACAGGGGGTCCCCAAGAGACCCAGTACTTC. V usage is TRBV28 and J usage is TRBJ2-5; 8 positions agree with TRBD1. CDR1 MDHEN and CDR2 SYDVKM come from the germline V gene. Trimming took 6 bases from V and 1 from J; bases not matched to a gene: 7. The CDR3 loop spans 15 amino acids.

The chain recombines TRBV20-1 with TRBJ2-7; possibly TRBD1 or TRBD2 for D (6 bases each). CDR1 is DFQATT and CDR2 is SNEGSKA in the germline V gene (reference sequence). Between the trimmed V and J ends, which lost 6 bases and 0 bases, there was a span of 15 bases. The CDR3 is made up of 14 amino acids. CDR3 residues: CSASGGQSSYEQYF. In DNA, the CDR3 is TGCAGTGCCTCTGGGGGGCAGAGCTCCTACGAGCAGTACTTC.

This clonotype was seen a few times. The junction and the germline gene differ at one end; a read error may be behind it. The rearrangement uses TRBV28 and TRBJ2-5; D ambiguous. Germline V lookup: CDR1 MDHEN, CDR2 SYDVKM. The CDR3 consists of 13 residues. DNA of the CDR3: TGTGCCAGCAGTTTATCCCCTCCGTTGAACCCGCACTTC. Translation gives CASSLSPPLNPHF. Supplemented by reference TRBV28 and TRBJ2-5, the full variable domain reads DVKVTQSSRYLVKRTGEKVFLECVQDMDHENMFWYRQDPGLGLRLIYFSYDVKMKEKGDIPEGYSVSREKKERFSLILESASTNQTSMYLCASSLSPPLNPHFGPGTRLLVL.

This clonotype was counted only a few times. The chain couples TRBV27 to TRBJ2-3, with 9 bases aligning to TRBD2. CDR3 length: 17 residues. Germline V gives CDR1 MNHEY, CDR2 SMNVEV (reference sequence). V trimming: 2 bases; J trimming: 1 base; junction bases outside the gene matches: 7. The CDR3 DNA sequence: TGTGCCAGCAGTTTAGTGGGGAGCGGGGGGCGCACAGATACGCAGTATTTT. Residues: CASSLVGSGGRTDTQYF.

This clonotype was found a few times. The V gene is TRBV7-2, the J gene TRBJ2-7; no clear D gene. Looked up from germline, CDR1 is SGHTA and CDR2 is FQGNSA. V was clipped by 5 bases and J by 4 bases, with 15 bases between them. The CDR3 extends over 14 amino acids. The CDR3 sequence is CASSAWAAPYEQYF. The CDR3 DNA reads as TGTGCCAGCAGCGCCTGGGCCGCTCCATACGAGCAGTACTTC.

In its sample, this clonotype was seen a few times. In DNA, the CDR3 is TGTGCCAGCAGTTTTGCCGGCAATCAGCCCCAGCATTTT. Translation: CASSFAGNQPQHF. The genes are TRBV27 and TRBJ1-5; D gene unclear. V lost 3 bases, J lost 2 bases, and 5 bases lay in between. From germline, CDR1 is MNHEY and CDR2 SMNVEV (reference sequence). CDR3 length: 13 amino acids.

The J gene is TRBJ2-1, the V gene TRBV15; D perhaps matches TRBD2 (6 bases). The V and J ends lost 0 bases and 8 bases respectively, with 17 bases between them. Germline CDR1 reads LNHNV; CDR2 reads YYDKDF (reference sequence). The CDR3 has 16 amino acids. CDR3 nucleotide sequence: TGTGCCACCAGCAGAGATCTGTACGACGGGAGTGATGAGCAGTTCTTC. It encodes CATSRDLYDGSDEQFF.

This chain's CDR3 is CASSPPYPGTSEDNEQFF. The DNA of the CDR3 is TGTGCCAGCAGTCCCCCATACCCCGGGACTAGCGAAGACAATGAGCAGTTCTTC. This chain joins TRBV28 and TRBJ2-1; 10 bases line up with TRBD2. V gave up 5 bases and J gave up 5 bases; unmatched junction bases: 15. The CDR3 contains 18 residues. Germline lookup yields CDR1 MDHEN and CDR2 SYDVKM.

This chain connects TRBV11-3 to TRBJ2-1; TRBD2 matches 13 bases. The V gene end was trimmed by 4 bases and the J gene end by 10 bases; junction bases not matched to a gene: 13. Germline CDR1 and CDR2: SGHNT and YENEEA. This CDR3 is 17 amino acids long. CDR3 DNA: TGTGCCAGCAGCTCCGCGGTTGGACTAGCGGGGGTCGACGAGCAGTTCTTC. It is translated as CASSSAVGLAGVDEQFF.

This clonotype was detected a few times. V is TRBV12-3 or TRBV12-4 and J is TRBJ1-4; the D is unclear. This CDR3 region has 16 residues. The V and J ends lost 0 bases and 8 bases respectively, with 16 bases between them. CDR3 in DNA: TGTGCCAGCAGTTTAGCGGCCAGCGCGGTTGGAGAAAAACTGTTTTTT. Residues: CASSLAASAVGEKLFF.